This T cell receptor (beta chain) was sequenced in a study of blood T cell repertoires in COVID-19 (dated by TCRdb to the early 2020s). The study in broad terms: Collaborator samples came from the United States, Italy and Spain and covered acute and convalescent phases of COVID-19. The prospective study material was composed of cDNA or gDNA derived from T cells, B-cell-depleted T cells, or PBMCs. The dataset comprised deeply sampled blood TCRbeta repertoires from subjects exposed to, actively infected with, or recovered from COVID-19. The repertoires were released in a freely available public database meant as a resource for research on the immune response to SARS-CoV-2. The samples were drawn from two sources: the first 160 participants of the ongoing ImmuneRACE study, and 950 to 1,500 subjects contributed by 6 global collaborators. A de-identified subject ID, COVID-19 status, age in years and sex were almost always included in the sample metadata. HLA class I and class II types, where available, came from metadata supplied by the sample provider rather than from assay-based typing. Overall study outcomes, separate from this receptor: How much clinical and demographic metadata was included differed by source and by participant, and the metadata was provided uncurated.

Spanning cysteine to phenylalanine, the CDR3 consists of 16 amino acids. Left in the record is the CDR3 DNA by itself, 48 bases read in frame from the first base. V loses 1 base of germline sequence and J loses 5 bases, and the interval between the two ends is 18 bases. The germline V gene yields SGDLS for CDR1 and YYNGEE for CDR2. With regard to this clone: Its antigen is unknown. The record has no base qualities; no much larger clone is one base away.

One collaborating source in Seattle enrolled patients during active infection and followed them longitudinally through the course of disease. Collaborating institutions collected whole blood in K2EDTA tubes following their own protocols. Collaborator samples were shipped for TCRbeta analysis as frozen whole blood, isolated PBMCs, or DNA extracted from either sample type. The immunoSEQ Assay, a bias-controlled multiplex PCR, was used to amplify TCRbeta CDR3 regions from genomic DNA. Per the source publication's procedure: The number of nucleated cells in each sample was estimated from the amplification of reference gene primers within the assay. To quantify the absolute abundance of each unique TCRbeta CDR3 rearrangement, sequence reads were collapsed and filtered. For each sample, productive Simpson clonality was calculated as the square root of Simpson's diversity index across productive rearrangements. Here the immuneACCESS table is served through TCRdb, limited to in-frame sequences with V and J called. Missing clones are a known gap in these copies; in checked studies unresolved V genes cover under half, and the rest lacks a known reason. V, J and clone size derive from that table, while D and trimming were established from the DNA sequence. A total of under 250,000 clones appear in this sample, about 82% of them only once. Together, the top ten hold around 6% of the sample.

The rearrangement joined TRBV9 to TRBJ1-1, and the D gene may be TRBD1, 5 bases matching. This clonotype was obtained from a woman older than 75 with COVID-19, enrolled during active disease. The source material was peripheral blood. The CDR3 protein is CASSVSPETVLTEAFF. The DNA reads TGTGCCAGCAGCGTATCCCCCGAGACAGTTCTTACTGAAGCTTTCTTT.